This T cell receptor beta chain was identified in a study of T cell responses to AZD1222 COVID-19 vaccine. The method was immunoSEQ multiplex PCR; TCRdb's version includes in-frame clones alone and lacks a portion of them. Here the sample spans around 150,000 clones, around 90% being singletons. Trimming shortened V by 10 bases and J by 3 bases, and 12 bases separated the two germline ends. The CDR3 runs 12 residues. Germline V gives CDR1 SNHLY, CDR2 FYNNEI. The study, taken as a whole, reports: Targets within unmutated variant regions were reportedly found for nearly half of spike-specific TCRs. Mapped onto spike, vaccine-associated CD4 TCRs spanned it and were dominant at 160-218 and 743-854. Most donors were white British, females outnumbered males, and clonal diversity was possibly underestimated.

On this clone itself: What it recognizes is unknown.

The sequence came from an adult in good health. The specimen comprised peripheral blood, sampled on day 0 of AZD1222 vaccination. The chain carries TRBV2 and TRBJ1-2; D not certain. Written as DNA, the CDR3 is TGTGCCAACCCTGCTCTGGACTATGGCTACACCTTC. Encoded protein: CANPALDYGYTF.